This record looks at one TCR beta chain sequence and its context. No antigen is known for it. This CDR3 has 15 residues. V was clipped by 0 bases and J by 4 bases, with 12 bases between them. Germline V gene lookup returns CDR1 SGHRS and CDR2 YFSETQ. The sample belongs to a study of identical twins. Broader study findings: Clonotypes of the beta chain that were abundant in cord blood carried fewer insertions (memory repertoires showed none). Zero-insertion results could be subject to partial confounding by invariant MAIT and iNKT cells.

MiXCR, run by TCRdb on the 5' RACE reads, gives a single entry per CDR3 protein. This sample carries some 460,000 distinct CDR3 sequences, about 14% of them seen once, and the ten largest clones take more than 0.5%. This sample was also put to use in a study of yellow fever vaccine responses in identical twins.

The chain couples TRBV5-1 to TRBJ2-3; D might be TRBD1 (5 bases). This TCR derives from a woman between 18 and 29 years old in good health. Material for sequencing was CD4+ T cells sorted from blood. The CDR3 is CASSLDGLGADTQYF. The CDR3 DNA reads TGCGCCAGCAGCTTGGATGGTCTAGGGGCAGATACGCAGTATTTT.